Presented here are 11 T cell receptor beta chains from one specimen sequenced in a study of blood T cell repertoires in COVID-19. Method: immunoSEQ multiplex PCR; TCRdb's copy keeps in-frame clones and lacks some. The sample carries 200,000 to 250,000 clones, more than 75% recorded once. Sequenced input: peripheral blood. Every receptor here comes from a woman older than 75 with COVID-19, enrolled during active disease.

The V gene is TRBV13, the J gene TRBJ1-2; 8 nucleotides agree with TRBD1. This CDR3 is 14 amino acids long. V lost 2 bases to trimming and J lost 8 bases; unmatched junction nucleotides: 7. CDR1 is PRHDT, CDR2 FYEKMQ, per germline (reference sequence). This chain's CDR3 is CASSLRRQGSGYTF. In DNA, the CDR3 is TGTGCCAGCAGCTTAAGGAGACAGGGGTCCGGCTACACCTTC.

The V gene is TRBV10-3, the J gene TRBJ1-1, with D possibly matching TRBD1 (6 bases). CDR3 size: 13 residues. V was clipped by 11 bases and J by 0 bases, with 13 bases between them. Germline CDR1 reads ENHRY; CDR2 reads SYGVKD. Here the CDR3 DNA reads TGTGCCGTCCGGGACATACTGAACACTGAAGCTTTCTTT. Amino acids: CAVRDILNTEAFF.

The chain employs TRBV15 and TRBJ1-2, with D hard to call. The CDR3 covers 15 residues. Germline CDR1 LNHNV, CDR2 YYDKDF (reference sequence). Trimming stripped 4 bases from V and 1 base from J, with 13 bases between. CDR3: CATSTPDIINYGYTF. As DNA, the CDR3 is TGTGCCACCAGCACCCCCGACATAATTAACTATGGCTACACCTTC.

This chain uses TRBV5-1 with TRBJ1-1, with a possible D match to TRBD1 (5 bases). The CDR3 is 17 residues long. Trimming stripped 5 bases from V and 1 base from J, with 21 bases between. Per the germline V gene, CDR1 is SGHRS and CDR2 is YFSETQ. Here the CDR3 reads CASRLVRGVDSNTEAFF. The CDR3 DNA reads TGCGCCAGCAGGCTGGTCCGGGGGGTTGATTCGAACACTGAAGCTTTCTTT.

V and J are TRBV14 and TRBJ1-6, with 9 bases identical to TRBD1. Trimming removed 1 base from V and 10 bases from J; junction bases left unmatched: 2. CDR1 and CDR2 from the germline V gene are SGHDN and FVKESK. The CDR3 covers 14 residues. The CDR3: CASSQGGQGSPLHF. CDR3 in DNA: TGTGCCAGCAGCCAAGGGGGACAGGGATCACCCCTCCACTTT.

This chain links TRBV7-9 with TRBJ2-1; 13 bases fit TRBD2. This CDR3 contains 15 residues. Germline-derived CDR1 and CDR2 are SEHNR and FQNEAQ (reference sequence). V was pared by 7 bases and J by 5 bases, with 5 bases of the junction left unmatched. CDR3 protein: CASTKTSGGNNEQFF. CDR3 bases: TGTGCCAGCACCAAGACTAGCGGGGGGAACAATGAGCAGTTCTTC.

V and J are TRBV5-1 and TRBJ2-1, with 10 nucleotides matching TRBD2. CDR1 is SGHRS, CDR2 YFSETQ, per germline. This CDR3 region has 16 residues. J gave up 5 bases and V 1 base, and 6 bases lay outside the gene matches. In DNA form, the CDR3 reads TGCGCCAGCAGCTTGCTACTAGCGGGGCCTGACAATGAGCAGTTCTTC. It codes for CASSLLLAGPDNEQFF.

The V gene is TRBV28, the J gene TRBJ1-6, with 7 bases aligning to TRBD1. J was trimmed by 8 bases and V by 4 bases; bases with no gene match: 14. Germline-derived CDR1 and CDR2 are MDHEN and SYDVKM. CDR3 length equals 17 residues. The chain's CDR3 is CASSSPSGRGSYSPLHF. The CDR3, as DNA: TGTGCCAGCAGTTCCCCAAGTGGCAGGGGGTCGTATTCACCCCTCCACTTT. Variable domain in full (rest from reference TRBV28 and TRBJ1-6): DVKVTQSSRYLVKRTGEKVFLECVQDMDHENMFWYRQDPGLGLRLIYFSYDVKMKEKGDIPEGYSVSREKKERFSLILESASTNQTSMYLCASSSPSGRGSYSPLHFGNGTRLTVT.

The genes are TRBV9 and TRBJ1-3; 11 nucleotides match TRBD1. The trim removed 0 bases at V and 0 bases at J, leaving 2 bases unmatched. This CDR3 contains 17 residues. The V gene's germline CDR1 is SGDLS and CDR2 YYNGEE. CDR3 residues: CASSVGGQGVSGNTIYF. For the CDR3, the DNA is TGTGCCAGCAGCGTAGGGGGACAGGGGGTCTCTGGAAACACCATATATTTT.

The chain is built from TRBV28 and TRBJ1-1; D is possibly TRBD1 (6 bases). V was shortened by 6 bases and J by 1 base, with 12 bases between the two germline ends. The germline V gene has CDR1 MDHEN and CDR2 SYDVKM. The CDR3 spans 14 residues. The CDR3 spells CASSPGTKNTEAFF. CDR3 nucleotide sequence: TGTGCCAGCAGCCCCGGGACAAAGAACACTGAAGCTTTCTTT.

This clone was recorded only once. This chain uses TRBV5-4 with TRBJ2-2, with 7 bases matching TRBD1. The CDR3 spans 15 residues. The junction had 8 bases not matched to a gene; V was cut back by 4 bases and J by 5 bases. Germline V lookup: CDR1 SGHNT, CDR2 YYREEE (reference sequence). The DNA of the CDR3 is TGTGCCAGCAGCATCAGGGGGTATGGGACCGGGGAGCTGTTTTTT. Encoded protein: CASSIRGYGTGELFF.